The 27 T cell receptor beta chains reported below all come from one sample, sequenced in a study of read filtering for tumor transcriptome and immune sequencing. This library used roughly 430 ng RNA and molecular barcoded adaptors spanning alpha/delta and beta/gamma chains. In TCRdb, the reads were re-called with MiXCR into one record per CDR3 protein. The data contain 30,000 to 35,000 distinct CDR3 sequences, around a sixth of them singletons. Sequencing input: a population of CD138-negative cells sorted from bone marrow. These receptors were obtained from a donor aged 40 or over with multiple myeloma.

This clonotype showed up many times. V usage is TRBV27 and J usage is TRBJ2-6; 7 bases match TRBD2. Germline assignment: CDR1 MNHEY and CDR2 SMNVEV (reference sequence). Trimming removed 2 bases from V and 0 bases from J; junction bases left unmatched: 10. The CDR3 totals 19 residues. This CDR3 is CASSLVVSGLYSGANVLTF. In nucleotides, the CDR3 is TGTGCCAGCAGTTTAGTGGTTAGCGGGCTCTACTCTGGGGCCAACGTCCTGACTTTC.

This sequence joins TRBV15 and TRBJ1-5; 7 bases are shared with TRBD1. The V and J ends lost 3 bases and 6 bases, in that order; junction bases with no gene match: 8. The CDR3 is made up of 15 amino acids. CDR1 is LNHNV, CDR2 YYDKDF, per germline (reference sequence). The CDR3 bases are TGTGCCACCAGCAGTTACAGGGGTGGCGGTCAGCCCCAGCATTTT. Amino acid sequence: CATSSYRGGGQPQHF. Looking up the rest from reference TRBV15 and TRBJ1-5 gives the full variable domain: DAMVIQNPRYQVTQFGKPVTLSCSQTLNHNVMYWYQQKSSQAPKLLFHYYDKDFNNEADTPDNFQSRRPNTSFCFLDIRSPGLGDTAMYLCATSSYRGGGQPQHFGDGTRLSIL.

This clonotype was seen only a few times. The chain couples TRBV7-8 to TRBJ2-2; TRBD1 matches at 7 bases. This CDR3 spans 16 amino acids. Germline V gene sequence: CDR1 SGHVS, CDR2 FQNEAQ. The ends lost 2 bases at V and 2 bases at J; junction bases unmatched: 5. The CDR3 reads CASSLSAGGNTGELFF. The CDR3 DNA sequence: TGTGCCAGCAGCTTATCGGCAGGGGGAAACACCGGGGAGCTGTTTTTT.

This clonotype occurred a few times. This sequence joins TRBV7-6 and TRBJ2-2; TRBD2 aligns across 10 bases. V shed 0 bases and J 5 bases; nucleotides not matched to a gene: 0. The CDR3 totals 15 residues. Germline CDR1 reads SGHVS; CDR2 reads FNYEAQ. CDR3 residues: CASSLALAGTGELFF. CDR3 sequence (DNA): TGTGCCAGCAGCTTAGCACTAGCGGGGACCGGGGAGCTGTTTTTT.

Turning to this clonotype: The junction differs from germline at one of its ends, possibly a read error. The V gene is TRBV27, the J gene TRBJ1-1, with no clear D. This CDR3 is 13 amino acids long. Germline V gene sequence: CDR1 MNHEY, CDR2 SMNVEV (reference sequence). The CDR3 sequence: CASRKLQFTEAFF. CDR3 nucleotide sequence: TGCGCCAGCAGGAAGTTACAGTTCACTGAAGCTTTCTTT.

This clonotype has a count of ten or more. This chain connects TRBV29-1 to TRBJ1-2, with unresolved D. Trimming pared 2 bases from V and 7 bases from J, leaving 14 bases between. The CDR3 runs 13 residues. Germline V CDR1 and CDR2: SQVTM, ANQGSEA. CDR3 residues: CSVEQVPGGGYTF. The CDR3 DNA reads as TGCAGCGTTGAACAGGTCCCCGGTGGTGGCTACACCTTC.

There are many counts of this clonotype. The chain recombines TRBV3-1 with TRBJ2-3; 13 bases are shared with TRBD2. In germline, CDR1 is LGHDT, CDR2 YNNKEL (reference sequence). V gave up 7 bases and J gave up 3 bases; unmatched junction bases: 7. This CDR3 comprises 16 residues. CDR3 loop: CASNPAGLAGTDTQYF. The CDR3 DNA is TGTGCCAGCAACCCAGCGGGACTAGCGGGGACAGATACGCAGTATTTT.

This clonotype is medium-sized in the sample. The chain joins TRBV10-1 to TRBJ2-1, with TRBD2 matching 10 bases. The length of the CDR3 is 14 residues. Trimming at V came to 6 bases and at J to 7 bases, leaving 6 bases not matched to a gene. CDR1 is WNHNN and CDR2 is SYGVQD in the germline V gene (reference sequence). The chain's CDR3 is CASSPGLASNEQFF. The CDR3, as DNA: TGCGCCAGCAGCCCGGGACTAGCGTCGAATGAGCAGTTCTTC.

This chain joins TRBV3-1 and TRBJ2-5, with 7 bases lining up with TRBD1. The CDR3 runs to 14 residues. Per germline, CDR1 LGHDT and CDR2 YNNKEL (reference sequence). V shed 8 bases and J 1 base; nucleotides not matched to a gene: 7. The CDR3 sequence: CASSRGGFQETQYF. CDR3 nucleotides: TGTGCCAGCTCTCGAGGGGGCTTCCAAGAGACCCAGTACTTC.

This clonotype rates as medium-sized. The chain carries TRBV20-1 and TRBJ2-1; TRBD2 aligns across 12 bases. Trimming removed 5 bases from V and 8 bases from J; junction bases left unmatched: 4. Germline CDR1 is DFQATT and CDR2 is SNEGSKA (reference sequence). The CDR3 is 13 residues long. CDR3 amino acids: CSARLAGAHEQFF. DNA for the CDR3: TGCAGTGCTCGACTAGCGGGAGCCCATGAGCAGTTCTTC.

A note on this clonotype: With a far larger clone one base away, a read error is the likely cause. The chain employs TRBV12-3 or TRBV12-4 and TRBJ2-1; 7 bases align to TRBD2. This CDR3 region has 15 residues. The CDR3 here is CASSIRGRAGNEQLF. Written as DNA, the CDR3 is TGTGCCAGCAGTATAAGAGGGAGGGCCGGCAATGAGCAGTTGTTC.

On this clonotype: A read error may be the cause here, since a much bigger clone is one base away. The chain uses TRBV11-2 and TRBJ2-5; tentatively, D is TRBD1 or TRBD2 (5 bases each). Germline V gene lookup returns CDR1 SGHAT and CDR2 FQNNGV. The V gene lost 3 bases and the J gene lost 9 bases, with 14 bases spanning the gap. The CDR3 contains 13 residues. CDR3 bases: TGTGCCAGCAGCTTTTCGAGGGGTGAGGCCCAGTACTTC. Its translation is CASSFSRGEAQYF.

This clonotype was counted many times. V is TRBV20-1 and J is TRBJ2-7; D not certain. Trimming pared 0 bases from V and 0 bases from J, leaving 9 bases between. The CDR3 contains 14 residues. Germline V lookup: CDR1 DFQATT, CDR2 SNEGSKA (reference sequence). The CDR3: CSAREDTSSYEQYF. CDR3 coding DNA: TGCAGTGCTAGAGAAGATACCAGCTCCTACGAGCAGTACTTC.

Remarks on this clonotype: This may be a read error, as it is one base from a much larger clone. The chain uses TRBV4-2 and TRBJ1-1, with a possible D match to TRBD1 (5 bases). CDR1 is LGHNA, CDR2 YNFKEQ, per germline. The CDR3 is 14 amino acids. The CDR3 bases are TGTGCCGGCAGCCAAGATCGGGGGGGCACTGAAGCTTTCTTT. It encodes CAGSQDRGGTEAFF.

This clonotype has a count of ten or more. The V call is TRBV20-1, the J call TRBJ2-1; TRBD2 aligns across 13 bases. With V trimmed by 6 bases and J by 6 bases, 8 bases remained unmatched. CDR3 length: 15 amino acids. Germline CDR1 DFQATT, CDR2 SNEGSKA (reference sequence). CDR3 protein: CSAPVLAGGANEQFF. CDR3 nucleotides: TGCAGTGCGCCTGTACTAGCGGGAGGGGCCAATGAGCAGTTCTTC.

Ten or more counts support this clonotype. This chain joins TRBV9 and TRBJ2-3; 12 positions match TRBD2. Germline V gene lookup returns CDR1 SGDLS and CDR2 YYNGEE. V was clipped by 0 bases and J by 6 bases; unmatched bases: 5. This CDR3 region has 16 residues. CDR3 bases: TGTGCCAGCAGCGTAGGACTAGCGGGAGTTCCGGATACGCAGTATTTT. It encodes CASSVGLAGVPDTQYF.

This clonotype was picked up many times. V gene TRBV28 combines with J gene TRBJ1-4; D ambiguous. The CDR3 runs 14 residues. V shed 11 bases and J shed 0 bases, with 13 bases lying between them. Germline V gene sequence: CDR1 MDHEN, CDR2 SYDVKM. CDR3 protein: CAVSPDATNEKLFF. The CDR3, as DNA: TGTGCCGTTTCACCGGATGCAACTAATGAAAAACTGTTTTTT.

The chain employs TRBV7-9 and TRBJ2-3; 10 bases agree with TRBD2. The CDR3 sequence is 16 residues long. V dropped 5 bases and J dropped 1; count of bases not matched to a gene: 6. CDR1 and CDR2 from the germline V gene are SEHNR and FQNEAQ (reference sequence). CDR3 protein: CASSPAGGLGTDTQYF. The DNA for the CDR3 is TGTGCCAGCAGCCCAGCGGGGGGGCTCGGCACAGATACGCAGTATTTT.

This clonotype was detected ten times or more. This sequence joins TRBV6-2 or TRBV6-3 and TRBJ2-1, with unresolved D. The CDR3 totals 14 residues. Trimming cost V 5 bases and J 0 bases, with 8 bases left between them. Looked up from germline, CDR1 is MNHEY and CDR2 is SVGEGT. CDR3 region: CASSSTFSYNEQFF. As DNA, the CDR3 is TGTGCCAGCAGTAGCACGTTCTCCTACAATGAGCAGTTCTTC.

This clonotype was detected many times. The CDR3 is CASSQDRGFLTGTDTQYF. The CDR3 nucleotides read TGTGCCAGCAGCCAAGATCGAGGCTTCCTCACAGGCACAGATACGCAGTATTTT. The V call is TRBV3-1, the J call TRBJ2-3, with unresolved D. There are 18 residues in the CDR3. Germline CDR1 and CDR2: LGHDT and YNNKEL (reference sequence). Trimming removed 0 bases from V and 1 base from J, with 17 bases in between.

This clonotype has a count of ten or more. V is TRBV20-1 and J is TRBJ2-1, with D unclear. Germline-derived CDR1 and CDR2 are DFQATT and SNEGSKA (reference sequence). Deletions cut 1 base from V and 5 bases from J, with 3 bases between. The CDR3 extends over 11 amino acids. This CDR3 is CSARGHNEQFF. The DNA for the CDR3 is TGCAGTGCTAGAGGGCACAATGAGCAGTTCTTC.

This clonotype appeared many times. The genes are TRBV2 and TRBJ2-7; TRBD1 matches 8 bases. The CDR3 length is 12 residues. The V gene's germline CDR1 is SNHLY and CDR2 FYNNEI. Trimming removed 7 bases from V and 7 bases from J; junction bases left unmatched: 6. The CDR3 sequence: CASTRQGTEQYF. CDR3 nucleotides: TGTGCCAGCACCCGACAGGGGACGGAGCAGTACTTC. Variable domain in full (rest from reference TRBV2 and TRBJ2-7): EPEVTQTPSHQVTQMGQEVILRCVPISNHLYFYWYRQILGQKVEFLVSFYNNEISEKSEIFDDQFSVERPDGSNFTLKIRSTKLEDSAMYFCASTRQGTEQYFGPGTRLTVT.

This clonotype was seen ten or more times. The chain is built from TRBV20-1 and TRBJ1-1; 7 bases are shared with TRBD1. V gave up 3 bases and J gave up 0 bases; unmatched junction bases: 10. This CDR3 is built from 16 residues. CDR1 and CDR2 from the germline V gene are DFQATT and SNEGSKA (reference sequence). CDR3 in DNA: TGCAGTGCTAGGTCCGCGACAGGGCGGGTGAACACTGAAGCTTTCTTT. Encoded protein: CSARSATGRVNTEAFF.

This clonotype was seen at least ten times. The chain carries TRBV5-1 and TRBJ2-5, with D maybe TRBD2 (6 bases). This CDR3 contains 16 residues. V lost 4 bases, J lost 3 bases, and 19 bases lay in between. Germline V gene lookup returns CDR1 SGHRS and CDR2 YFSETQ. CDR3 nucleotide sequence: TGCGCCAGCAGCGCGAGGGACTTCGTGTCAGAAGAGACCCAGTACTTC. It encodes CASSARDFVSEETQYF.

At least ten counts were recorded for this clonotype. The chain links TRBV7-9 to TRBJ1-4; 10 bases line up with TRBD1. The ends lost 5 bases at V and 8 bases at J; junction bases unmatched: 8. Looked up from germline, CDR1 is SEHNR and CDR2 is FQNEAQ (reference sequence). This CDR3 has 15 amino acids. CDR3 in amino acids: CASSRGTGELEKLFF. Here the CDR3 DNA reads TGTGCCAGCAGCCGTGGGACAGGGGAACTCGAAAAACTGTTTTTT.

This clonotype showed up just a few times. The chain is built from TRBV7-8 and TRBJ1-5; D is undetermined. The CDR3 covers 16 residues. Trimming cost V 2 bases and J 2 bases, with 13 bases left between them. The germline CDR1 and CDR2 sequences are SGHVS and FQNEAQ. The CDR3, as DNA: TGTGCCAGCAGCTTAATTCGGAGCCGAGGCAATCAGCCCCAGCATTTT. Protein: CASSLIRSRGNQPQHF. The complete variable domain, with remaining parts taken from reference TRBV7-8 and TRBJ1-5, reads GAGVSQSPRYKVAKRGQDVALRCDPISGHVSLFWYQQALGQGPEFLTYFQNEAQLDKSGLPSDRFFAERPEGSVSTLKIQRTQQEDSAVYLCASSLIRSRGNQPQHFGDGTRLSIL.

This clonotype was picked up one time. A much larger clone lies a single base off, so this may be a read error. V gene TRBV20-1 combines with J gene TRBJ1-5; TRBD1 agrees at 8 bases. The CDR3 has 13 amino acids. The germline CDR1 and CDR2 sequences are DFQATT and SNEGSKA (reference sequence). As DNA, the CDR3 is TGCAGTGCTGGCCGGACAGGGCATCAGCCCCGGCATTTT. This codes for CSAGRTGHQPRHF.